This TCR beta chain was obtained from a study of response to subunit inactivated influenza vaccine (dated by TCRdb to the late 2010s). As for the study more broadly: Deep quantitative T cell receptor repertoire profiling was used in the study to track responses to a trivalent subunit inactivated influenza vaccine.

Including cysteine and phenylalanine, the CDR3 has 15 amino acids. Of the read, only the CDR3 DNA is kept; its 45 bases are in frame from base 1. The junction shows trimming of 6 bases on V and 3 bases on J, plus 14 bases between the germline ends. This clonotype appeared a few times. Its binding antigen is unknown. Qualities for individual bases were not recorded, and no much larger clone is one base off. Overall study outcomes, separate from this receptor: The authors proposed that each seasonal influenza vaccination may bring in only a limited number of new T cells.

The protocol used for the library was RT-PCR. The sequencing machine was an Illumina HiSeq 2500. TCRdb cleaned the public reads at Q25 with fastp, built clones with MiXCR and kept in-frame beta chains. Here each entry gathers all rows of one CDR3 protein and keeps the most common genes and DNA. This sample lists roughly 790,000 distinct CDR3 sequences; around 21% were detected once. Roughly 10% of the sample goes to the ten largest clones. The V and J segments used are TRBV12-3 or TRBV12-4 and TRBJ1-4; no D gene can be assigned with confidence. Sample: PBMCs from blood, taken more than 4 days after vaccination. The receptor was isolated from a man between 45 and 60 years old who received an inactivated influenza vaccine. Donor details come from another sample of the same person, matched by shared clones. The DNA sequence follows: TGTGCCAGCAGCCTTAATGCCCCCCCTAATGAAAAACTGTTTTTT. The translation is CASSLNAPPNEKLFF.